This T cell receptor (beta chain) was profiled in a study of shared clonotypes between healthy human individuals. In the study overall: The cohort had a couple of women and three men, ages 18 to 49.

The data were produced by immunoSEQ multiplex PCR, yet TCRdb's version contains in-frame clones alone and is incomplete. The sample yields millions of clones, over 85% seen once. Naive CD8 cells comprised CD45RO-negative, CCR7-positively selected cells, excluding terminally differentiated effector memory CD45RA+ cells. Trimming at V came to 7 bases and at J to 4 bases, leaving 10 bases not matched to a gene. The length of the CDR3 is 15 residues. Germline V lookup: CDR1 SGHVS, CDR2 FQNEAQ. This clone has just a few counts. Sequenced: naive CD8+ T cells sorted from blood. The sequence was obtained from a man younger than 30 in good health. The V call is TRBV7-8, the J call TRBJ1-5; 7 positions match TRBD1. CDR3 sequence reads: CASTLGGQSNQPQHF. Here the CDR3 DNA reads TGTGCCAGCACTCTAGGGGGCCAGAGTAATCAGCCCCAGCATTTT.